Included here is one T cell receptor beta chain sequence, with context. What it recognizes is unknown. The data were produced by immunoSEQ multiplex PCR, yet TCRdb's version contains in-frame clones alone and is incomplete. The sample yields about 160,000 clones, about nine tenths seen once. CDR1 and CDR2 from the germline V gene are MNHEY and SMNVEV (reference sequence). V was pared by 3 bases and J by 8 bases, with 10 bases between. This CDR3 has 12 residues. The record originates from a study of T cell responses to AZD1222 COVID-19 vaccine. Study background: Both about-4-week and about-12-week second-dose recipients were combined.

Whole-study results and caveats: Among vaccine-associated CD4 TCRs, coverage spanned spike, with dominance at 160-218 and 743-854. Without day 14 samples, only post-peak T cell repertoires were studied.

The sample here was peripheral blood, taken on day 0 of AZD1222 vaccination. This receptor was obtained from an adult in good health. This chain uses TRBV27 with TRBJ1-2; D may be TRBD1 (6 bases). CDR3 residues: CASSLGAGGYTF. The CDR3 region has the DNA TGTGCCAGCAGTTTGGGGGCCGGCGGCTACACCTTC.